The clone carrying this T cell receptor beta chain was detected a few times. Its matching antigen is unknown. These data are taken from a study of T cell repertoires in cytomegalovirus infection. As for the study in general: The public TCR beta signatures pointed to both CMV infection and matching HLA type.

V trimming: 7 bases; J trimming: 6 bases; junction bases outside the gene matches: 10. The CDR3 sequence is 14 residues long. Per the germline V gene, CDR1 is SGHTA and CDR2 is FQGNSA. Study findings and constraints: Clonotype analysis showed dominance of the ex vivo response by HLA-C-restricted CMV-specific TCR beta clonotypes. Public TCR beta family frequency separated CMV-and-HLA carriers, including in an independent cohort.

Each CDR3 protein gets one entry after TCRdb re-called the reads with MiXCR. The data show around 450,000 distinct CDR3 sequences, approximately 30% seen once. Specimen: PBMCs. V and J are TRBV7-2 and TRBJ2-7; 9 nucleotides line up with TRBD2. The receptor comes from a human donor in good health (CMV status not recorded). Some clones in this sample may be carry-over from other donors' samples. CDR3 residues: CASIERGVAFEQYF. The CDR3 nucleotides are TGTGCCAGCATCGAGCGGGGGGTTGCCTTCGAGCAGTACTTC.